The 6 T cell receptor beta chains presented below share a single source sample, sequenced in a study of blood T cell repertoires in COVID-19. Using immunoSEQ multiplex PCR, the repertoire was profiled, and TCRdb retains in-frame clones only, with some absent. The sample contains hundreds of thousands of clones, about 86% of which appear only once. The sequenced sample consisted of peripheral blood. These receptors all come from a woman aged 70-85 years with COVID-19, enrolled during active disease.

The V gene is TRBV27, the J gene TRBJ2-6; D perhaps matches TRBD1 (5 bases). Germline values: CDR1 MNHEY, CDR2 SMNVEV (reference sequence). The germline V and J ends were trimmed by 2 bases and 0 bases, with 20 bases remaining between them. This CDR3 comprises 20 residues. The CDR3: CASSLRAPGPQLSGANVLTF. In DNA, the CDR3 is TGTGCCAGCAGTTTAAGGGCCCCAGGGCCCCAGCTCTCTGGGGCCAACGTCCTGACTTTC.

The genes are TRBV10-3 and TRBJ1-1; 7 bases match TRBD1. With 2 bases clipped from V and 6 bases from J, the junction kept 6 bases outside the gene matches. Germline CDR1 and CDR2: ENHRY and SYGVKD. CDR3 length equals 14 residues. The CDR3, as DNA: TGTGCCATCAGTGAGCAACAGGGGTTCTCTGAAGCTTTCTTT. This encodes CAISEQQGFSEAFF.

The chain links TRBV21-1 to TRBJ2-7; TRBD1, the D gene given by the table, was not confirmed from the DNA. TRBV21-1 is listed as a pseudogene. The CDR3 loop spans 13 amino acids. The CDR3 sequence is CATKGTGDYEQYF. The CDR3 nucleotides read TGTGCCACTAAAGGGACAGGAGACTACGAGCAGTACTTC.

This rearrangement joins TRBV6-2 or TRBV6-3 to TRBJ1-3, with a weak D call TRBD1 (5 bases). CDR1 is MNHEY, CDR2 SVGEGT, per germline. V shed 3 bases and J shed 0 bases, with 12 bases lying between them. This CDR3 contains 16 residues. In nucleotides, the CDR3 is TGTGCCAGCAGTTATGGGACTCAGAGCTCTGGAAACACCATATATTTT. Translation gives CASSYGTQSSGNTIYF.

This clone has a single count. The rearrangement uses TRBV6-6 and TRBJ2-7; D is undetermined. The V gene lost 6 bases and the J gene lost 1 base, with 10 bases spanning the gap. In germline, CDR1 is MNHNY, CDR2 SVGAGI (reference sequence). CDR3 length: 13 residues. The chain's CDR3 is CASSFADSYEQYF. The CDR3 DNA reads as TGTGCCAGCAGCTTCGCAGATTCCTACGAGCAGTACTTC.

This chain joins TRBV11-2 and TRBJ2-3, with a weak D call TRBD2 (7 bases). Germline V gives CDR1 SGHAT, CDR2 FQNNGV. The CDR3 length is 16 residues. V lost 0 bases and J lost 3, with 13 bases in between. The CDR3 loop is CASSLEGRGGTDTQYF. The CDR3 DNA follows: TGTGCCAGCAGCTTAGAGGGCAGGGGAGGGACAGATACGCAGTATTTT.